The 16 T cell receptor beta chains given below trace back to one sample, sequenced in a study of blood T cell repertoires in COVID-19. Clones were read by immunoSEQ multiplex PCR, and TCRdb kept only the in-frame ones, dropping some. Here the sample spans tens of thousands of clones, 88% being singletons. Sequenced sample: PBMCs or T cells enriched from blood (not recorded which). These receptors were taken from a middle-aged woman who had recovered from COVID-19.

The chain carries TRBV6-1 and TRBJ2-3, with 12 positions matching TRBD2. The CDR3 is 19 residues long. Germline V gene lookup returns CDR1 MNHNS and CDR2 SASEGT. V lost 4 bases and J lost 2; bases outside the gene matches: 13. The chain's CDR3 is CASSGTLAGGQRNTDTQYF. In DNA form, the CDR3 reads TGTGCCAGCAGTGGAACCCTAGCGGGGGGGCAGCGTAACACAGATACGCAGTATTTT.

The chain has TRBV4-1 and TRBJ1-6; perhaps TRBD1 as D (5 bases). The CDR3 has 14 residues. Trimming stripped 1 base from V and 10 bases from J, with 11 bases between. Germline CDR1 and CDR2: MGHRA and YSYEKL. The CDR3 nucleotides read TGCGCCAGCAGCCAAGTTCAAGGGGAATCACCCCTCCACTTT. Encoded protein: CASSQVQGESPLHF.

The chain couples TRBV4-1 to TRBJ2-2, with a weak D call TRBD1 (10 bases). The V gene lost 3 bases and the J gene lost 7 bases, with 24 bases spanning the gap. The CDR3 length is 18 residues. Germline V lookup: CDR1 MGHRA, CDR2 YSYEKL. The CDR3 loop is CASSHRPLAGTGDGELFF. CDR3 nucleotide sequence: TGCGCCAGCAGCCATAGACCCCTAGCGGGGACAGGGGACGGGGAGCTGTTTTTT.

The chain combines TRBV27 with TRBJ2-2; tentative D call: TRBD2 (6 bases). This CDR3 is built from 19 residues. The V end was cut by 2 bases, the J end by 8 bases, with 27 bases between. Germline V gene data show CDR1 as MNHEY and CDR2 as SMNVEV (reference sequence). CDR3 protein: CASSLHGSEVVRGTGELFF. As DNA, the CDR3 is TGTGCCAGCAGTTTACATGGAAGTGAGGTCGTACGCGGGACGGGGGAGCTGTTTTTT.

This clone has only one observation. The V and J genes are TRBV6-1 and TRBJ1-4, with a weak D call TRBD1 (5 bases). This CDR3 is built from 15 residues. CDR1 MNHNS and CDR2 SASEGT come from the germline V gene. Deletions cut 2 bases from V and 1 base from J, with 8 bases between. The CDR3 reads CASSEPGLTNEKLFF. The CDR3 nucleotides are TGTGCCAGCAGTGAACCGGGACTAACTAATGAAAAACTGTTTTTT.

This clone showed up just a few times. The chain joins TRBV5-4 to TRBJ1-6; 8 bases map to TRBD1. This CDR3 has 15 residues. From germline, CDR1 is SGHNT and CDR2 YYREEE (reference sequence). Trimming at V came to 2 bases and at J to 5 bases, leaving 3 bases not matched to a gene. The DNA of the CDR3 is TGTGCCAGCAGCTTTCGGACAGGGAATAATTCACCCCTCCACTTT. This codes for CASSFRTGNNSPLHF.

This clone was detected only once. CDR3 in DNA: TGCAGCGTCCGAGCGGGGGGGCCCGGTGAGACCCAGTACTTC. It translates to CSVRAGGPGETQYF. The chain has TRBV29-1 and TRBJ2-5, with 10 bases identical to TRBD2. Germline V gene lookup returns CDR1 SQVTM and CDR2 ANQGSEA. The V segment lost 6 bases and the J segment 5 bases; nucleotides outside the gene matches: 9. This CDR3 spans 14 amino acids. Filled out from reference TRBV29-1 and TRBJ2-5, the complete variable domain reads SAVISQKPSRDICQRGTSLTIQCQVDSQVTMMFWYRQQPGQSLTLIATANQGSEATYESGFVIDKFPISRPNLTFSTLTVSNMSPEDSSIYLCSVRAGGPGETQYFGPGTRLLVL.

This clone was seen once. The chain is built from TRBV27 and TRBJ2-3, with a tentative D call TRBD1 (5 bases). Germline lookup yields CDR1 MNHEY and CDR2 SMNVEV (reference sequence). This CDR3 is built from 14 residues. With 0 bases removed from V and 3 bases from J, the gap between germline ends came to 7 bases. The CDR3 sequence: CASSLSDSTDTQYF. In nucleotides, the CDR3 is TGTGCCAGCAGTTTATCCGACAGTACAGATACGCAGTATTTT.

This rearrangement joins TRBV7-9 to TRBJ1-5; unclear D gene. This CDR3 has 11 amino acids. V dropped 5 bases and J dropped 9 bases, with 8 bases sitting between them. Per the germline V gene, CDR1 is SEHNR and CDR2 is FQNEAQ (reference sequence). The CDR3 loop reads CASSPRSPQHF. The CDR3 DNA reads as TGTGCCAGCAGCCCTCGTTCGCCCCAGCATTTT.

The chain carries TRBV5-1 and TRBJ2-6; TRBD1 agrees at 9 bases. The CDR3 runs to 17 residues. Trimming took 2 bases from V and 0 from J; bases not matched to a gene: 3. Germline CDR1 and CDR2: SGHRS and YFSETQ. The CDR3 DNA reads as TGCGCCAGCAGCTTACGGACAGGGGACTCTGGGGCCAACGTCCTGACTTTC. It encodes CASSLRTGDSGANVLTF. The whole variable domain, filled in from reference TRBV5-1 and TRBJ2-6, reads KAGVTQTPRYLIKTRGQQVTLSCSPISGHRSVSWYQQTPGQGLQFLFEYFSETQRNKGNFPGRFSGRQFSNSRSEMNVSTLELGDSALYLCASSLRTGDSGANVLTFGAGSRLTVL.

CDR3 coding DNA: TGTGCCAGCAGTTTACAGGGAGTAGGGGGCACTGAAGCTTTCTTT. The encoded protein is CASSLQGVGGTEAFF. The V and J genes are TRBV28 and TRBJ1-1; the D gene is possibly TRBD1 (6 bases). V lost 2 bases and J 4 bases, leaving 14 bases between the germline ends. The CDR3 runs to 15 residues. CDR1 and CDR2 (germline): MDHEN, SYDVKM.

In DNA, the CDR3 is TGTGCCAGCAGGGGACAGGGGGCGCCTGGGGCCAACGTCCTGACTTTC. This translates into CASRGQGAPGANVLTF. V usage is TRBV3-1 (or the pseudogene TRBV3-2) and J usage is TRBJ2-6; 12 bases fit TRBD1. Germline V gene sequence: CDR1 LGHDT, CDR2 YNNKEL (reference sequence). Unmatched junction bases numbered 2, after V lost 6 bases and J lost 2 bases. The CDR3 is made up of 16 amino acids.

The sample holds one count of this clone. V gene TRBV6-4 combines with J gene TRBJ2-5; a possible D gene is TRBD2 (6 bases). CDR3 size: 15 residues. Between the trimmed V and J ends, which lost 5 bases and 9 bases, there was a span of 22 bases. Germline V gives CDR1 MRHNA, CDR2 SNTAGT. DNA for the CDR3: TGTGCCAGCAGTCCCGAACTAGCTGGGCTTGGGGCCCAGTACTTC. The encoded protein is CASSPELAGLGAQYF.

The chain links TRBV11-3 to TRBJ2-4; 8 bases are shared with TRBD1. The CDR3 runs to 16 residues. Germline CDR1 SGHNT, CDR2 YENEEA. V lost 4 bases and J lost 0; bases outside the gene matches: 5. Written as DNA, the CDR3 is TGTGCCAGCAGCTCTTCGACAGGGGAAGCCAAAAACATTCAGTACTTC. Translating it yields CASSSSTGEAKNIQYF. The full variable domain, in which reference TRBV11-3 and TRBJ2-4 provide the parts outside the CDR3, is EAGVVQSPRYKIIEKKQPVAFWCNPISGHNTLYWYLQNLGQGPELLIRYENEEAVDDSQLPKDRFSAERLKGVDSTLKIQPAELGDSAVYLCASSSSTGEAKNIQYFGAGTRLSVL.

The J gene is TRBJ1-4, the V gene TRBV9, with D perhaps matching TRBD1 (5 bases). Trimming cost V 0 bases and J 8 bases, with 20 bases left between them. This CDR3 has 17 amino acids. Per the germline V gene, CDR1 is SGDLS and CDR2 is YYNGEE. The CDR3 protein is CASSVDGGSGMDEKLFF. The CDR3 DNA follows: TGTGCCAGCAGCGTAGATGGGGGGAGCGGAATGGACGAAAAACTGTTTTTT.

This chain joins TRBV25-1 and TRBJ2-7; a possible D gene is TRBD1 (5 bases). V lost 4 bases, J lost 0 bases, and 10 bases lay in between. Germline assignment: CDR1 MGHDK and CDR2 SYGVNS. The CDR3 totals 14 residues. The CDR3 DNA reads TGTGCCAGCAGTGTGGCAGGGCGCTCCTACGAGCAGTACTTC. This codes for CASSVAGRSYEQYF.